What follows is one T cell receptor (beta chain) and its context. The source of the sample is a study of CD8 T cells in ankylosing spondylitis. TCRdb re-analysed the 5' RACE reads in MiXCR, keeping a single row per CDR3 protein. The data show nearly 350,000 distinct CDR3 sequences, roughly 15% seen once. CDR1 LGHDT and CDR2 YNNKEL come from the germline V gene (reference sequence). There are 14 residues in the CDR3. With V trimmed by 0 bases and J by 11 bases, 8 bases remained unmatched. The sequenced sample was blood, either unsorted or a sorted T cell fraction (not recorded which). The clonotype comes from a male donor with ankylosing spondylitis or in good health (not recorded which). This chain links TRBV3-1 with TRBJ1-1; 8 positions agree with TRBD1. DNA of the CDR3: TGTGCCAGCAGCCAAGAGCCTGGACAGGGTCGGGCTTTCTTT. This encodes CASSQEPGQGRAFF.